The 29 T cell receptor beta chains below come from one sample, sequenced in a study of long-term antiretroviral therapy in people with HIV. With survey level as its setting, the immunoSEQ assay was v3.0. The assay was immunoSEQ multiplex PCR, and TCRdb's table has in-frame clones only and misses some. The table has around 38,000 clones, about 95% seen once; the top ten hold around 2%. The starting material was unsorted PBMCs, obtained 9.2 years after starting antiretroviral therapy. These receptors were taken from a man aged 30 to 45 with HIV.

V and J are TRBV28 and TRBJ1-3, with D tentatively TRBD1 (6 bases). Germline V gives CDR1 MDHEN, CDR2 SYDVKM. V lost 5 bases to trimming and J lost 1 base, with 15 bases between them. There are 16 residues in the CDR3. This CDR3 is CASSPDQGSSGNTIYF. The DNA for the CDR3 is TGTGCCAGCAGTCCTGATCAGGGGAGTTCTGGAAACACCATATATTTT. Combining the CDR3 with reference TRBV28 and TRBJ1-3 gives the whole variable domain DVKVTQSSRYLVKRTGEKVFLECVQDMDHENMFWYRQDPGLGLRLIYFSYDVKMKEKGDIPEGYSVSREKKERFSLILESASTNQTSMYLCASSPDQGSSGNTIYFGEGSWLTVV.

The chain combines TRBV6-5 with TRBJ2-5; TRBD1 is a possible D gene (5 bases). CDR1 and CDR2 from the germline V gene are MNHEY and SVGAGI. V lost 3 bases and J lost 4, with 18 bases in between. The CDR3 covers 16 residues. CDR3 nucleotides: TGTGCCAGCAGTTATGCTTTGTTCGGGCAGGGAGAGACCCAGTACTTC. Amino acids: CASSYALFGQGETQYF.

The chain links TRBV7-2 to TRBJ1-1; no definite D call. V shed 5 bases and J shed 1 base, with 2 bases lying between them. Germline assignment: CDR1 SGHTA and CDR2 FQGNSA. The CDR3 consists of 11 residues. The CDR3 region has the DNA TGTGCCAGCAGCAGGAACACTGAAGCTTTCTTT. Translation gives CASSRNTEAFF.

The chain carries TRBV28 and TRBJ2-3, with a possible D match to TRBD2 (6 bases). V was clipped by 2 bases and J by 1 base, with 10 bases between them. Germline V gene sequence: CDR1 MDHEN, CDR2 SYDVKM. CDR3 length equals 15 residues. The CDR3 sequence is CASSLAGSGTDTQYF. As DNA, the CDR3 is TGTGCCAGCAGTTTAGCGGGGAGTGGCACAGATACGCAGTATTTT. Drawing the rest from reference TRBV28 and TRBJ2-3, the complete variable domain is DVKVTQSSRYLVKRTGEKVFLECVQDMDHENMFWYRQDPGLGLRLIYFSYDVKMKEKGDIPEGYSVSREKKERFSLILESASTNQTSMYLCASSLAGSGTDTQYFGPGTRLTVL.

The rearrangement links TRBV6-6 to TRBJ1-2; 8 bases match TRBD1. This CDR3 spans 14 amino acids. Per the germline V gene, CDR1 is MNHNY and CDR2 is SVGAGI (reference sequence). The V gene end was trimmed by 5 bases and the J gene end by 3 bases; junction bases not matched to a gene: 5. The CDR3 loop reads CASSPGTGHYGYTF. CDR3 in DNA: TGTGCCAGCAGTCCCGGGACAGGACACTATGGCTACACCTTC.

The chain is built from TRBV2 and TRBJ2-7; possible D gene TRBD1, 5 bases. Trimming took off 9 bases at V and 4 bases at J, with 10 bases between the two ends. The germline gives CDR1 SNHLY, CDR2 FYNNEI. This CDR3 contains 11 residues. The CDR3 here is CASANRYEQYV. The CDR3 DNA is TGTGCCAGTGCAAACAGGTACGAGCAGTACGTC.

The rearrangement uses TRBV7-2 and TRBJ1-2; D not resolved. Germline-derived CDR1 and CDR2 are SGHTA and FQGNSA. The CDR3 has 13 residues. Trimming cost V 1 base and J 4 bases, with 7 bases left between them. The CDR3 spells CASSLDWTYGYTF. The CDR3 DNA reads as TGTGCCAGCAGCTTAGATTGGACCTATGGCTACACCTTC. Together with reference TRBV7-2 and TRBJ1-2, the CDR3 gives the full variable domain: GAGVSQSPSNKVTEKGKDVELRCDPISGHTALYWYRQSLGQGLEFLIYFQGNSAPDKSGLPSDRFSAERTGGSVSTLTIQRTQQEDSAVYLCASSLDWTYGYTFGSGTRLTVV.

The DNA for the CDR3 is TGTGCCAGCAGCTTGGGACAGAGGGACACCGGGGAGCTGTTTTTT. It codes for CASSLGQRDTGELFF. The chain employs TRBV5-4 and TRBJ2-2; either TRBD1 or TRBD2 may fit D (5 bases each). Trimming cost V 0 bases and J 3 bases, with 9 bases left between them. Per germline, CDR1 SGHNT and CDR2 YYREEE (reference sequence). The CDR3 runs 15 residues.

The rearrangement joins TRBV29-1 to TRBJ2-3; 9 bases are a match to TRBD1. This CDR3 has 14 amino acids. Germline V gene sequence: CDR1 SQVTM, CDR2 ANQGSEA. Unmatched junction bases numbered 8, after V lost 5 bases and J lost 5 bases. DNA of the CDR3: TGCAGCGTTCGTCAACAGGGGGCAGGAGATACGCAGTATTTT. Amino acids: CSVRQQGAGDTQYF.

V is TRBV6-6 and J is TRBJ2-5, with D perhaps TRBD2 (5 bases). CDR3 length equals 13 residues. V lost 6 bases and J lost 5, with 13 bases in between. From germline, CDR1 is MNHNY and CDR2 SVGAGI (reference sequence). As DNA, the CDR3 is TGTGCCAGCAGGGCCGGCGGGTTTGAGACCCAGTACTTC. It is translated as CASRAGGFETQYF.

The chain combines TRBV5-1 with TRBJ2-3; 8 bases are shared with TRBD2. The ends lost 2 bases at V and 1 base at J; junction bases unmatched: 3. The germline V gene encodes CDR1 SGHRS and CDR2 YFSETQ. This CDR3 has 15 residues. The CDR3 coding sequence is TGCGCCAGCAGCTTCGGCGGGGGGCGCACAGATACGCAGTATTTT. Translated, it gives CASSFGGGRTDTQYF.

The V gene is TRBV5-1, the J gene TRBJ1-5; no clear D gene. Trimming pared 0 bases from V and 1 base from J, leaving 5 bases between. This CDR3 has 14 amino acids. Germline CDR1 SGHRS, CDR2 YFSETQ. The CDR3 region is CASSLGPSNQPQHF. The DNA of the CDR3 is TGCGCCAGCAGCTTGGGACCGAGCAATCAGCCCCAGCATTTT.

The chain links TRBV2 to TRBJ1-6, with D unresolved. Between the trimmed V and J ends, which lost 7 bases and 10 bases, there was a span of 8 bases. There are 11 residues in the CDR3. CDR1 and CDR2 from the germline V gene are SNHLY and FYNNEI. The CDR3: CASMAGSPLHF. The CDR3 coding sequence is TGTGCCAGCATGGCGGGCTCACCCCTCCACTTT.

The chain combines TRBV11-3 with TRBJ2-1, with 12 bases fitting TRBD1. V dropped 1 base and J dropped 7; count of bases not matched to a gene: 2. The CDR3 runs 15 residues. Germline V gene lookup returns CDR1 SGHNT and CDR2 YENEEA. The CDR3 nucleotides are TGTGCCAGCAGCTTAGGGGACAGGGGGCGTAATGAGCAGTTCTTC. Translating gives CASSLGDRGRNEQFF.

J is TRBJ2-3 and V is TRBV18; D gene unclear. Germline V CDR1 and CDR2: KGHSH, LQKENI. The CDR3 has 15 residues. V was shortened by 10 bases and J by 4 bases, with 21 bases between the two germline ends. CDR3 protein: CATHWSKKGADTQYF. The CDR3 DNA reads TGTGCCACCCATTGGTCCAAAAAGGGCGCAGATACGCAGTATTTT.

The chain carries TRBV6-5 and TRBJ2-5; D is uncertain. The CDR3 totals 11 residues. In germline, CDR1 is MNHEY, CDR2 SVGAGI. V was trimmed by 0 bases and J by 5 bases, leaving 1 base between them. CDR3 in amino acids: CASSYSETQYF. The CDR3 DNA follows: TGTGCCAGCAGTTACTCGGAGACCCAGTACTTC.

J is TRBJ2-5 and V is TRBV4-1, with 13 nucleotides matching TRBD2. The CDR3 has 16 amino acids. Germline V CDR1 and CDR2: MGHRA, YSYEKL. V was clipped by 0 bases and J by 4 bases; unmatched bases: 2. CDR3 nucleotides: TGCGCCAGCAGCCAAGACCGGACTAGCGGGGGAGAGACCCAGTACTTC. It yields the protein CASSQDRTSGGETQYF.

This clone has a single count. The V gene is TRBV2, the J gene TRBJ2-2, with TRBD1 identical over 9 bases. The CDR3 has 14 residues. The V gene end was trimmed by 5 bases and the J gene end by 8 bases; junction bases not matched to a gene: 6. The germline V gene has CDR1 SNHLY and CDR2 FYNNEI. CDR3 loop: CASSQQGARGELFF. In DNA, the CDR3 is TGTGCCAGCAGTCAACAGGGGGCGCGAGGGGAGCTGTTTTTT.

The CDR3 DNA follows: TGTGCCAGCAGCCTCACAGGTTTCGAAGCTTTCTTT. It encodes CASSLTGFEAFF. This chain uses TRBV7-9 with TRBJ1-1; a possible D gene is TRBD1 (5 bases). V gave up 5 bases and J gave up 8 bases, with 12 bases separating them. CDR1 and CDR2 (germline): SEHNR, FQNEAQ (reference sequence). CDR3 length: 12 amino acids.

As regards this clone: An end of the junction does not agree with germline; a read error may underlie this. The chain joins TRBV7-7 to TRBJ2-1, with D possibly TRBD1 on 5 matching bases. The CDR3 length is 15 residues. Germline CDR1 and CDR2: SSHAT and FNYEAQ (reference sequence). The CDR3 loop is CASSRGRGSYNEQFF. In nucleotides, the CDR3 is TGTGCTAGCAGCCGCGGAAGGGGCTCCTACAATGAGCAGTTCTTC.

The V and J genes are TRBV18 and TRBJ1-6; 10 bases fit TRBD1. V lost 4 bases and J lost 5; bases outside the gene matches: 5. This CDR3 has 16 amino acids. Per the germline V gene, CDR1 is KGHSH and CDR2 is LQKENI. DNA for the CDR3: TGTGCCAGCTCACTCGCCGGGACAGGGGATAATTCACCCCTCCACTTT. Amino acids: CASSLAGTGDNSPLHF.

The V and J genes are TRBV5-4 and TRBJ2-7; 8 bases align to TRBD2. The CDR3 extends over 14 amino acids. Trimming cost V 4 bases and J 6 bases; bases outside gene matches: 9. CDR1 and CDR2 (germline): SGHNT, YYREEE (reference sequence). CDR3 nucleotide sequence: TGTGCCAGCAGCCGACCAGCGGGGGCGGGCGAGCAGTACTTC. Protein product: CASSRPAGAGEQYF.

This clone was seen only once. J is TRBJ2-6 and V is TRBV10-1; 7 bases are shared with TRBD1. The CDR3 is made up of 17 amino acids. CDR1 is WNHNN and CDR2 is SYGVQD in the germline V gene (reference sequence). Trimming cost V 1 base and J 0 bases; bases outside gene matches: 3. The CDR3 DNA is TGCGCCAGCAGTGAGTTGACAGGGACCTCTGGGGCCAACGTCCTGACTTTC. Amino acid sequence: CASSELTGTSGANVLTF.

The CDR3 spells CASSYRQGTYGYTF. CDR3 bases: TGTGCCAGCAGTTACCGGCAGGGCACCTATGGCTACACCTTC. This chain links TRBV6-5 with TRBJ1-2; D possibly corresponds to TRBD1 (5 bases). The V gene lost 2 bases and the J gene lost 4 bases, with 11 bases spanning the gap. This CDR3 comprises 14 residues. Germline CDR1 is MNHEY and CDR2 is SVGAGI.

The CDR3 DNA reads TGTGCCAGCAGCTTATGGGTAGCGGGGGGGACCAATGAGCAGTTCTTC. This gives the protein CASSLWVAGGTNEQFF. V usage is TRBV11-2 and J usage is TRBJ2-1; TRBD2 aligns across 11 bases. The CDR3 covers 16 residues. From germline, CDR1 is SGHAT and CDR2 FQNNGV. V was clipped by 2 bases and J by 6 bases; unmatched bases: 6.

The gene calls are TRBV9 and TRBJ1-2; weak D call: TRBD1 (5 bases). The CDR3 sequence is 11 residues long. Germline V gene lookup returns CDR1 SGDLS and CDR2 YYNGEE. V was shortened by 5 bases and J by 7 bases, with 9 bases between the two germline ends. The CDR3, as DNA: TGTGCCAGCAGATCGGACACTGGCTACACCTTC. The encoded protein is CASRSDTGYTF.

This clone was seen just once. The chain combines TRBV2 with TRBJ1-2, with 8 bases that match TRBD1. Per germline, CDR1 SNHLY and CDR2 FYNNEI. V lost 8 bases to trimming and J lost 3 bases; unmatched junction nucleotides: 8. The CDR3 spans 14 residues. Written as DNA, the CDR3 is TGTGCCAGCGAGGACAGGGACTCCTACTATGGCTACACCTTC. Encoded protein: CASEDRDSYYGYTF. The full variable domain, completed using reference TRBV2 and TRBJ1-2, is EPEVTQTPSHQVTQMGQEVILRCVPISNHLYFYWYRQILGQKVEFLVSFYNNEISEKSEIFDDQFSVERPDGSNFTLKIRSTKLEDSAMYFCASEDRDSYYGYTFGSGTRLTVV.

This chain links TRBV7-9 with TRBJ1-1; D is ambiguous. This CDR3 has 12 amino acids. Germline CDR1 and CDR2: SEHNR and FQNEAQ (reference sequence). V lost 1 base and J lost 7, with 7 bases in between. The CDR3: CASSLGMSEAFF. CDR3 nucleotide sequence: TGTGCCAGCAGCTTAGGGATGAGTGAAGCTTTCTTT.

The chain is built from TRBV4-1 and TRBJ2-1, with TRBD2 matching over 7 bases. This CDR3 spans 17 amino acids. V trimming: 0 bases; J trimming: 4 bases; junction bases outside the gene matches: 9. In germline, CDR1 is MGHRA, CDR2 YSYEKL. CDR3 DNA sequence: TGCGCCAGCAGCCAAGAGGTCCCTAGCGGACCTTACAATGAGCAGTTCTTC. Encoded protein: CASSQEVPSGPYNEQFF.